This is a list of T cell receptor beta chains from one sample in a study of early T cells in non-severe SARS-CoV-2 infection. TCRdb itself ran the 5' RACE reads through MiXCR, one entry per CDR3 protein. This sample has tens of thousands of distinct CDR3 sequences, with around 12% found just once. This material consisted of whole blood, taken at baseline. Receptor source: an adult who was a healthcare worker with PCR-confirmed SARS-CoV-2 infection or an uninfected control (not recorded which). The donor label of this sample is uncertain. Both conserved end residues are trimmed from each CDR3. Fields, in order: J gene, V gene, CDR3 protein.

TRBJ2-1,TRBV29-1,SGGSNNEQF
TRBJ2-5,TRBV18,ASSLSVKNQETQY
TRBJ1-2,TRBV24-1,ATSDATGQSNYGYT
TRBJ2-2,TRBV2,ASSEFRTNTGELF
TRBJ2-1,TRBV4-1,ASSQDSRGTGAYF
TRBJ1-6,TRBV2,ASTKGTPSPLH
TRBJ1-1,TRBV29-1,SVEGQGSTEAF
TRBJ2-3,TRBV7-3,ASRRTIRGKLTDTQY
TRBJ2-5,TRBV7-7,ASSSPGLEETQY
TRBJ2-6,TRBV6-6,ASRPPGQGRTGTNVLT
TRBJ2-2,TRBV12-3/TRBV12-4,ASSSRQENTGELF
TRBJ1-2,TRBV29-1,SVVGYT
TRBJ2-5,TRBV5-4,ASSSKARGPSQETQY
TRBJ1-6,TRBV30,AWTVGASPLH
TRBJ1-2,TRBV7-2,ASSLSQGAYYGYT
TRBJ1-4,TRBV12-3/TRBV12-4,ASSGQRRGEKLF
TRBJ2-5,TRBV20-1,SARPGTSAGGTQY
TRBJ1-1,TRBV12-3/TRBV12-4,ASIGEGNTEAF
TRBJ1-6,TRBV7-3,ASSLGTGYNSPLH
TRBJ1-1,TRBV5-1,ASSSSPSRPNTEAF
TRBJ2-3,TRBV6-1,ASRERGGADTQY
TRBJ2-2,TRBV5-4,ASSLGSGGTGELF
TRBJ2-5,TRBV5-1,ASSLGTGTPAQETQY